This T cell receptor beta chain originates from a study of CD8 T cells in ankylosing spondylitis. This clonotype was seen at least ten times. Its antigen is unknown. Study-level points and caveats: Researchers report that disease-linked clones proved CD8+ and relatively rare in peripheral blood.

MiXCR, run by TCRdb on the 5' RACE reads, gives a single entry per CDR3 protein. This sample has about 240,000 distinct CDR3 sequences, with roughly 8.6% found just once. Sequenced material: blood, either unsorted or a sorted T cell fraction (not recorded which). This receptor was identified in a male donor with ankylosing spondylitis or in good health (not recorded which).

CDR3 in amino acids: CASSSSAGGLTTDTQYF. The DNA of the CDR3 is TGTGCCAGCAGTAGCTCAGCGGGGGGGCTCACCACAGATACGCAGTATTTT. The chain combines TRBV27 with TRBJ2-3, with TRBD2 matching over 10 bases. Germline CDR1 MNHEY, CDR2 SMNVEV (reference sequence). Unmatched junction bases numbered 10, after V lost 5 bases and J lost 2 bases. The CDR3 runs 17 residues.